A selection of T cell receptor beta chains follows, all from one sample in a study of blood T cell repertoires in COVID-19. TCRdb's table, derived via immunoSEQ multiplex PCR, lists solely in-frame clones and lacks some. Among 150,000 to 200,000 clones listed, roughly 85% were seen once. Sequencing used peripheral blood. Receptors were obtained from a woman in her sixties or seventies with acute or convalescent COVID-19. Each CDR3 is given with its conserved first and last residue. The D gene is left open where the match is weak. Expanded clones get a size class; other rows say once, few or many, or leave the size out.

. TRBJ2-1 . TRBV3-1/TRBV3-2 TGTGCCAGCAGCCAAGATCTAGTCCATGAGCAGTTCTTC CASSQDLVHEQFF
. TRBJ1-5 . TRBV7-2 TGTGCCAGCAGCTTACAGGTGGTTCAGCCCCAGCATTTT CASSLQVVQPQHF
. TRBJ1-6 . TRBV30 TGTGCCTGGAGACAGAAAAGCTCCTATAATTCACCCCTCCACTTT CAWRQKSSYNSPLHF
. TRBJ1-5 once TRBV19 TGTGCCAGCCGCAGGGGAATACGCAATCAGCCCCAGCATTTT CASRRGIRNQPQHF
. TRBJ1-2 . TRBV3-1/TRBV3-2 TGTGCCAGCAGCCACAATAGCGGGACTCTTAATGGCTACACCTTC CASSHNSGTLNGYTF
TRBD1 TRBJ1-6 . TRBV5-1 TGCGCCAGCAGCCTCCGGACAGGGGGGGATTCACCCCTCCACTTT CASSLRTGGDSPLHF
. TRBJ1-2 . TRBV6-5 TGTGCCAGCAGTCCCAGGGGCTTGGGCGGCTACACCTTC CASSPRGLGGYTF
. TRBJ2-3 once TRBV7-9 TGTGCCAGCAGCTCAGCCCGGGGATCGGGCACAGATACGCAGTATTTT CASSSARGSGTDTQYF
. TRBJ1-5 . TRBV6-5 TGTGCCAAGTCGGAGGATAGCAATCAGCCCCAGCATTTT CAKSEDSNQPQHF
TRBD1 TRBJ2-3 once TRBV5-1 TGCGCCAGCAGGCCTCAAATAACGACAGGGGAATATCCAGATACGCAGTATTTT CASRPQITTGEYPDTQYF
TRBD2 TRBJ2-1 . TRBV24-1 TGTGCCACCTCGGCGGGGGCCTACAATGAGCAGTTCTTC CATSAGAYNEQFF
. TRBJ1-3 once TRBV5-1 TGCGCCAGCAGCGCCACAGGGCAATCCTCTGGAAACACCATATATTTT CASSATGQSSGNTIYF
. TRBJ2-1 . TRBV20-1 TGCAGTGCTAGTCCCGGTAAATACAATGAGCAGTTCTTC CSASPGKYNEQFF
TRBD1 TRBJ1-2 . TRBV7-9 TGTGCCAGCACCAAGAATACAGGGGGCTTCGGAAGCCTGTATGGCTACACCTTC CASTKNTGGFGSLYGYTF
. TRBJ1-2 . TRBV7-9 TGTGCCAGCAGCTTAACAGGTCGCGGTGGCTACACCTTC CASSLTGRGGYTF
TRBD2 TRBJ2-1 . TRBV3-1/TRBV3-2 TGTGCCAGCAGCCAAGTAAGGCTAGCGGGAGGGCCCCCCTACAATGAGCAGTTCTTC CASSQVRLAGGPPYNEQFF
. TRBJ1-2 few TRBV5-1 TGCGCCAGCAGCTCCGGGTTCTCCAGGGGAAACTATGGCTACACCTTC CASSSGFSRGNYGYTF
. TRBJ1-1 . TRBV28 TGTGCCAGCAGTTTGAGGCAGGAAGCTTTCTTT CASSLRQEAFF
. TRBJ1-4 . TRBV5-4 TGTGCCAGCAGTTCGGAGCCAGGGGTCATTAATGAAAAACTGTTTTTT CASSSEPGVINEKLFF
. TRBJ2-3 . TRBV24-1 TGTGCCACCAGTGTTTCTGGAACAGGGGATACGCAGTATTTT CATSVSGTGDTQYF
TRBD2 TRBJ2-7 once TRBV3-1/TRBV3-2 TGTGCCAGCAGCAGAACTAGCGGGAAGTACGAGCAGTACTTC CASSRTSGKYEQYF
TRBD1 TRBJ2-1 . TRBV19 TGTGCCAGTAGTCCGGGACAGGGGGCCTATGAGCAGTTCTTC CASSPGQGAYEQFF
TRBD1 TRBJ1-2 . TRBV9 TGTGCCAGCAGCGCGGACAGGCGGGGCTACACCTTC CASSADRRGYTF
. TRBJ2-1 . TRBV2 TGTGCCAGCCAGTGGGTGGGGCCAGGGGAGAGCAATCAGCAGTTCTTC CASQWVGPGESNQQFF